The next 2 T cell receptor beta chains were all read from a single sample in a study of shared clonotypes between healthy human individuals. The data were produced by immunoSEQ multiplex PCR, yet TCRdb's version contains in-frame clones alone and is incomplete. The table shows approximately 940,000 clones, with approximately 80% occurring only once. The sequenced sample consisted of memory CD4+ T cells sorted from blood. Subset reported: CD45RA-negative fraction. The receptors stem from a man between 18 and 35 years old in good health.

This rearrangement joins TRBV30 to TRBJ1-3; TRBD1 is a possible D gene (5 bases). The CDR3 has 15 amino acids. V lost 6 bases and J lost 4, with 19 bases in between. Looked up from germline, CDR1 is GTSNPN and CDR2 is SVGIG (reference sequence). The CDR3 protein is CACQTGGKGGNTIYF. Here the CDR3 DNA reads TGTGCCTGCCAAACTGGGGGTAAGGGAGGAAACACCATATATTTT.

This clone was observed once. The gene calls are TRBV5-4 and TRBJ2-4, with a weak D call TRBD2 (5 bases). The ends were cut back, 0 bases at V and 1 base at J, with 11 bases in the middle. The CDR3 has 16 amino acids. Per germline, CDR1 SGHNT and CDR2 YYREEE (reference sequence). Here the CDR3 reads CASSLEPRGAKNIQYF. CDR3 nucleotides: TGTGCCAGCAGCTTGGAACCTCGAGGGGCCAAAAACATTCAGTACTTC.